What follows are 29 T cell receptor beta chains derived from one specimen sequenced in a study of OX40 agonist ivuxolimab in advanced cancers. Measured with immunoSEQ multiplex PCR; TCRdb has only the in-frame clones, and not every one. The profile covers 60,000 to 100,000 clones, with approximately 84% appearing a single time and around 0.51% taken by the ten largest. Sequenced material: CD4+ or CD8+ T cells sorted from blood, taken in a trial of the OX40 agonist ivuxolimab. The source of these receptors is an adult with an advanced solid tumor such as melanoma, head and neck, liver or kidney cancer.

A remark on this clone: Other DNA variants within this sample encode the same CDR3. The chain couples TRBV5-1 to TRBJ1-1; D possibly corresponds to TRBD1 (5 bases). V was trimmed by 0 bases and J by 4 bases, leaving 10 bases between them. Germline values: CDR1 SGHRS, CDR2 YFSETQ. The CDR3 extends over 14 amino acids. CDR3 in amino acids: CASSLGQGSTEAFF. The DNA for the CDR3 is TGCGCCAGCAGCTTGGGCCAGGGTTCCACTGAAGCTTTCTTT.

The CDR3 region is CASSARTGGGRTEAFF. Written as DNA, the CDR3 is TGTGCCAGCAGCGCAAGGACAGGGGGTGGGCGCACTGAAGCTTTCTTT. The chain has TRBV5-6 and TRBJ1-1; 10 positions match TRBD1. Germline CDR1 SGHDT, CDR2 YYEEEE. J lost 4 bases, V lost 4 bases, and 10 bases had no gene match. The CDR3 sequence is 16 residues long.

The chain links TRBV28 to TRBJ1-5; 7 nucleotides line up with TRBD1. Germline lookup yields CDR1 MDHEN and CDR2 SYDVKM. The CDR3 extends over 14 amino acids. The junction had 0 bases not matched to a gene; V was cut back by 2 bases and J by 2 bases. CDR3 region: CASSLTGGNQPQHF. DNA of the CDR3: TGTGCCAGCAGTTTAACAGGGGGCAATCAGCCCCAGCATTTT.

The rearrangement joins TRBV6-5 to TRBJ1-1; TRBD1 matches at 8 bases. The V gene's germline CDR1 is MNHEY and CDR2 SVGAGI. The CDR3 runs 14 residues. Trimming cost V 0 bases and J 7 bases; bases outside gene matches: 4. CDR3 DNA sequence: TGTGCCAGCAGTTACTCGGACAGGGCTTTTGAAGCTTTCTTT. Its translation is CASSYSDRAFEAFF.

The V gene is TRBV5-5, the J gene TRBJ2-5; D perhaps matches TRBD2 (5 bases). This CDR3 spans 13 amino acids. Germline V lookup: CDR1 SGHKS, CDR2 YYEKEE (reference sequence). The germline V and J ends were trimmed by 1 base and 1 base, with 5 bases remaining between them. Here the CDR3 reads CASSLTSQETQYF. The CDR3 nucleotides read TGTGCCAGCAGCTTGACTAGCCAAGAGACCCAGTACTTC.

In the case of this clone: Other nucleotide sequences from this sample produce the same CDR3. CDR3 in DNA: TGCGCCAGCAGCCCGACTAGCGGGGGGTCTTACAATGAGCAGTTCTTC. As protein: CASSPTSGGSYNEQFF. The chain uses TRBV5-1 and TRBJ2-1; TRBD2 matches 13 bases. V gave up 4 bases and J gave up 4 bases; unmatched junction bases: 5. The CDR3 is 16 amino acids. The V gene's germline CDR1 is SGHRS and CDR2 YFSETQ.

The rearrangement links TRBV5-1 to TRBJ2-3; D is unresolved. The V and J ends lost 0 bases and 3 bases respectively, with 8 bases between them. The CDR3 length is 14 residues. Germline assignment: CDR1 SGHRS and CDR2 YFSETQ. CDR3 region: CASSLAGWTDTQYF. The CDR3 coding sequence is TGCGCCAGCAGCTTGGCTGGGTGGACAGATACGCAGTATTTT.

J is TRBJ2-7 and V is TRBV7-2, with D unclear. This CDR3 spans 13 amino acids. Germline CDR1 reads SGHTA; CDR2 reads FQGNSA. With 4 bases removed from V and 4 bases from J, the gap between germline ends came to 11 bases. CDR3 sequence reads: CASSYKSTYEQYF. The CDR3 DNA is TGTGCCAGCAGCTATAAATCAACGTACGAGCAGTACTTC.

The CDR3 loop reads CASSLAALQETQYF. The CDR3 coding sequence is TGTGCCAGCAGCTTAGCAGCCCTCCAAGAGACCCAGTACTTC. The chain employs TRBV11-2 and TRBJ2-5, with D hard to call. The CDR3 consists of 14 residues. Trimming removed 1 base at V and 1 base at J, with 7 bases between. The germline CDR1 and CDR2 sequences are SGHAT and FQNNGV.

The chain joins TRBV7-6 to TRBJ1-1; D possibly corresponds to TRBD1 (6 bases). V lost 3 bases to trimming and J lost 4 bases, with 12 bases between them. The CDR3 is made up of 14 amino acids. The germline V gene has CDR1 SGHVS and CDR2 FNYEAQ. This CDR3 reads CASSFGGGATEAFF. The CDR3 DNA sequence: TGTGCCAGCAGCTTCGGAGGGGGGGCCACTGAAGCTTTCTTT.

The CDR3 region has the DNA TGTGCCAGCAGTACACAGGGTGGACAGCCCCAGCATTTT. It translates to CASSTQGGQPQHF. V gene TRBV6-6 combines with J gene TRBJ1-5, with D tentatively TRBD1 (6 bases). Germline V lookup: CDR1 MNHNY, CDR2 SVGAGI (reference sequence). The V gene lost 5 bases and the J gene lost 7 bases, with 12 bases spanning the gap. The CDR3 length is 13 residues.

The V gene is TRBV12-5, the J gene TRBJ2-3, with a tentative D call TRBD1 (5 bases). CDR1 and CDR2 (germline): LGHNT, FRNRAP. The CDR3 totals 17 residues. The V and J ends lost 6 bases and 6 bases respectively, with 25 bases between them. The DNA for the CDR3 is TGTGCTAGTGGCAGAGCGACAGAGTACGTCGTTGGGGATACGCAGTATTTT. Amino acid sequence: CASGRATEYVVGDTQYF.

The rearrangement joins TRBV6-6 to TRBJ2-1; no clear D gene. The CDR3 length is 14 residues. The V end lost 4 bases, the J end lost 3 bases, and 10 bases lay between the germline ends. Germline V gives CDR1 MNHNY, CDR2 SVGAGI (reference sequence). This chain's CDR3 is CASSSGRIYNEQFF. CDR3 coding DNA: TGTGCCAGCAGTTCTGGGCGGATCTACAATGAGCAGTTCTTC.

The chain employs TRBV27 and TRBJ1-3; D is perhaps TRBD1 (6 bases). Trimming shortened V by 6 bases and J by 3 bases, and 18 bases separated the two germline ends. The germline CDR1 and CDR2 sequences are MNHEY and SMNVEV (reference sequence). The CDR3 loop spans 16 amino acids. The CDR3 region has the DNA TGTGCCAGCAGATCCCTTACAGGGTCCCGTGGAAACACCATATATTTT. It is translated as CASRSLTGSRGNTIYF.

For this clone: The sample has other DNA sequences that encode this CDR3 too. The gene calls are TRBV6-1 and TRBJ1-5; unclear D gene. The CDR3 has 13 amino acids. CDR1 is MNHNS, CDR2 SASEGT, per germline. Trimming pared 0 bases from V and 7 bases from J, leaving 7 bases between. The CDR3 loop reads CASSEAGIQPQHF. The CDR3 nucleotides read TGTGCCAGCAGTGAAGCAGGGATCCAGCCCCAGCATTTT.

The gene calls are TRBV12-1 and TRBJ2-7; the table's D call TRBD2 went unverified against the DNA. TRBV12-1 is listed as a pseudogene. This CDR3 has 19 amino acids. CDR3 in amino acids: CASSFTQGLSGPPGYEQYF. CDR3 in DNA: TGTGCCAGCAGCTTCACCCAAGGACTAAGCGGGCCTCCTGGGTACGAGCAGTACTTC.

The chain is built from TRBV4-3 and TRBJ2-1; 10 bases align to TRBD1. Germline-derived CDR1 and CDR2 are LGHNA and YSLEER. This CDR3 contains 15 residues. The V gene end was trimmed by 1 base and the J gene end by 5 bases; junction bases not matched to a gene: 2. The CDR3 region has the DNA TGCGCCAGCAGCCAAGTTGACAGGGGGCACAATGAGCAGTTCTTC. This codes for CASSQVDRGHNEQFF.

The rearrangement uses TRBV5-4 and TRBJ1-1, with 8 bases aligning to TRBD1. V dropped 3 bases and J dropped 5; count of bases not matched to a gene: 9. In germline, CDR1 is SGHNT, CDR2 YYREEE (reference sequence). The CDR3 loop spans 15 amino acids. CDR3 residues: CASSYSYRGGTEAFF. Here the CDR3 DNA reads TGTGCCAGCAGCTACAGTTACAGGGGGGGGACTGAAGCTTTCTTT.

The rearrangement joins TRBV7-2 to TRBJ2-5; possibly TRBD1 for D (5 bases). Trimming pared 4 bases from V and 2 bases from J, leaving 17 bases between. Per germline, CDR1 SGHTA and CDR2 FQGNSA. The CDR3 has 16 residues. CDR3 protein: CASSYPAAGPQETQYF. CDR3 in DNA: TGTGCCAGCAGCTACCCCGCGGCAGGGCCACAAGAGACCCAGTACTTC.

This clone was found once. The chain combines TRBV7-2 with TRBJ1-6; no firm D call. This CDR3 has 14 amino acids. Trimming cost V 1 base and J 4 bases, with 5 bases left between them. Germline CDR1 is SGHTA and CDR2 is FQGNSA. CDR3 DNA sequence: TGTGCCAGCAGCTTAGAAGAGTATAATTCACCCCTCCACTTT. This gives the protein CASSLEEYNSPLHF.

The chain joins TRBV6-5 to TRBJ1-1, with 9 positions matching TRBD1. The V and J ends lost 0 bases and 10 bases, in that order; junction bases with no gene match: 3. The CDR3 runs to 13 residues. Germline V gives CDR1 MNHEY, CDR2 SVGAGI. The CDR3 sequence: CASSYSGGQGAFF. Here the CDR3 DNA reads TGTGCCAGCAGTTACTCGGGGGGACAGGGAGCTTTCTTT.

V is TRBV15 and J is TRBJ2-3; D might be TRBD1 (6 bases). Trimming pared 5 bases from V and 2 bases from J, leaving 20 bases between. Germline V CDR1 and CDR2: LNHNV, YYDKDF (reference sequence). The CDR3 consists of 17 residues. The CDR3 coding sequence is TGTGCCACCAGCCCCCGGTGGGGACACTCTATCACAGATACGCAGTATTTT. It translates to CATSPRWGHSITDTQYF. Filled out from reference TRBV15 and TRBJ2-3, the complete variable domain reads DAMVIQNPRYQVTQFGKPVTLSCSQTLNHNVMYWYQQKSSQAPKLLFHYYDKDFNNEADTPDNFQSRRPNTSFCFLDIRSPGLGDTAMYLCATSPRWGHSITDTQYFGPGTRLTVL.

The rearrangement uses TRBV28 and TRBJ1-6; 8 bases align to TRBD1. Germline assignment: CDR1 MDHEN and CDR2 SYDVKM. This CDR3 has 14 residues. With V trimmed by 6 bases and J by 9 bases, 7 bases remained unmatched. DNA for the CDR3: TGTGCCAGCAGCTCCGGACAGGGCGCTTCACCCCTCCACTTT. Its translation is CASSSGQGASPLHF.

This clone has a count of ten or more. The chain uses TRBV18 and TRBJ2-3; D is undetermined. The length of the CDR3 is 14 residues. The V gene's germline CDR1 is KGHSH and CDR2 LQKENI. The ends were cut back, 0 bases at V and 5 bases at J, with 9 bases in the middle. CDR3 nucleotide sequence: TGTGCCAGCTCACCACCGTCTGTGGTAGATACGCAGTATTTT. Its protein product is CASSPPSVVDTQYF. Supplemented by reference TRBV18 and TRBJ2-3, the full variable domain reads NAGVMQNPRHLVRRRGQEARLRCSPMKGHSHVYWYRQLPEEGLKFMVYLQKENIIDESGMPKERFSAEFPKEGPSILRIQQVVRGDSAAYFCASSPPSVVDTQYFGPGTRLTVL.

The chain employs TRBV5-6 and TRBJ1-3; D is ambiguous. This CDR3 contains 14 residues. The V and J ends lost 0 bases and 1 base respectively, with 5 bases between them. The germline V gene encodes CDR1 SGHDT and CDR2 YYEEEE. This chain's CDR3 is CASSLARSGNTIYF. The CDR3 bases are TGTGCCAGCAGCTTGGCCAGATCTGGAAACACCATATATTTT.

This clone was detected once. This sequence joins TRBV20-1 and TRBJ1-1, with D unresolved. Germline loops: CDR1 DFQATT, CDR2 SNEGSKA (reference sequence). V gave up 7 bases and J gave up 6 bases, with 12 bases separating them. The CDR3 length is 11 residues. CDR3 in DNA: TGCAGTGTCCGAGGAAGCGCTGAAGCTTTCTTT. This sequence encodes CSVRGSAEAFF.

The J gene is TRBJ2-7, the V gene TRBV7-9; TRBD1 matches at 11 bases. The germline gives CDR1 SEHNR, CDR2 FQNEAQ (reference sequence). This CDR3 contains 15 residues. J was trimmed by 3 bases and V by 6 bases; bases with no gene match: 7. CDR3 sequence (DNA): TGTGCCAGCAGGAATTCCGGGACAGGGGGCTACGAGCAGTACTTC. Translating gives CASRNSGTGGYEQYF.

The CDR3 region is CASSASYGGSYEQYF. The CDR3 bases are TGTGCCAGCAGCGCCTCATATGGTGGCTCCTACGAGCAGTACTTC. V is TRBV9 and J is TRBJ2-7; D is unresolved. Germline V gives CDR1 SGDLS, CDR2 YYNGEE. This CDR3 has 15 amino acids. Trimming stripped 3 bases from V and 0 bases from J, with 13 bases between. Complete variable domain (other parts from reference TRBV9 and TRBJ2-7): DSGVTQTPKHLITATGQRVTLRCSPRSGDLSVYWYQQSLDQGLQFLIQYYNGEERAKGNILERFSAQQFPDLHSELNLSSLELGDSALYFCASSASYGGSYEQYFGPGTRLTVT.

The rearrangement uses TRBV18 and TRBJ2-5, with 9 bases lining up with TRBD1. Germline assignment: CDR1 KGHSH and CDR2 LQKENI. The V segment lost 5 bases and the J segment 2 bases; nucleotides outside the gene matches: 3. The CDR3 sequence is 14 residues long. This chain's CDR3 is CASSEDRGQETQYF. For the CDR3, the DNA is TGTGCCAGCTCAGAGGACAGGGGACAAGAGACCCAGTACTTC.